This TCR beta chain was sequenced for a study of cytomegalovirus exposure and HLA in healthy donors. Overall study findings and caveats: Serostatus for CMV was the only available immune exposure information. Apparent HLA restriction characterized most CMV-associated TCR beta chains in a later analysis. When a later analysis compared HLA-associated TCR beta chains with equally common others, the HLA-associated chains turned out to be more clonally expanded and to have lower generation probabilities.

The PCR contained 60 Vbeta and 13 Jbeta primers. The repertoire was sequenced with immunoSEQ multiplex PCR; TCRdb's copy has only in-frame clones and lacks some. The table shows approximately 190,000 clones, with around four fifths occurring only once. Likely unrecorded immune exposures existed in these nominally healthy donors. As concerns this clone: Its antigen remains unknown.

Specimen: PBMCs. This sequence originates from a woman in her 50s in good health and CMV-seropositive.

The CDR3 region has the DNA TGTGCCACCGCAGGGACGAACACCGGGGAGCTGTTTTTT. Translating gives CATAGTNTGELFF. J is TRBJ2-2 and V is TRBV10-3; D may be TRBD1 (5 bases). Germline V gene data show CDR1 as ENHRY and CDR2 as SYGVKD. The V end was cut by 10 bases, the J end by 0 bases, with 9 bases between. The CDR3 has 13 residues.